Sequencing of this TCR beta chain was carried out in a study of CXCR3-negative and CXCR3-positive naive CD8 T cells (dated by TCRdb to the late 2010s). General notes on the study: In total, some 130 million TRB reads were obtained, corresponding to roughly 1.5 +/- 0.3 million reads per library. Diversity and physicochemical repertoire analyses covered approximately 10 donors pooled from two independent experiments. TRBV-TRBJ cluster analysis included naive subsets from 5 donors and memory cells from 3 donors. General conclusions and limits of the study: Similar TRBV-TRBJ usage was shown by naive CXCR3-negative and CXCR3-positive cells from the same donor, whereas distinct patterns were shown by memory cells. Comparably high repertoire diversity was found in both naive subsets, whereas much lower repertoire diversity was found in memory CD8+ T cells. Compared with CXCR3-negative naive cells, CXCR3-positive naive cells had TRB CDR3s with higher hydrophobicity (lower Kidera factor 4), lower energy, and higher strength and volume indices. Freshly isolated PBMCs were used for most assays because CXCR3 expression went down partially after cryopreservation. Because surface CD5, which has been linked to self-reactivity in mice, was comparable between naive subsets, TCR interaction strength was also inferred from TRB CDR3 physicochemical properties.

Comment on this clonotype: Its antigen remains undetermined.

For each CD8+ T cell subset, flow sorting was done in triplicate, and 300,000 or so cells per subset went directly into RLT lysis buffer. To exclude memory contaminants, naive CD8+ T cells were stringently defined as CD45RO-CCR7+CD27+CD95-. Standard density gradient centrifugation was used to isolate peripheral blood mononuclear cells from buffy coats. A FACSAria III was used to flow-sort naive CD8+ T cells into CXCR3-negative and CXCR3-positive populations. An RNeasy Mini Kit was used to extract total RNA from the sorted cells. Sequencing used a NextSeq 550. The Human TCR Profiling Kit (MiLaboratory) was used to make UMI-labeled 5' RACE TRB cDNA libraries. The full amount of extracted RNA was used for cDNA synthesis, and the full amount of resulting cDNA was used for PCR amplification. Libraries were prepared in parallel with an identical number of PCR cycles. The authors processed their data as follows. MIGEC and MiXCR extracted about 53,000 +/- 10,000 unique UMI-labeled TRB cDNA molecules per library, requiring at least two reads per UMI. An average of approximately 40,000 +/- 10,000 functional in-frame TRB CDR3 nucleotide clonotypes without stop codons was found per library. Diversity metrics, including normalized Shannon-Wiener and Chao1, were computed in VDJtools after downsampling to 5000 UMI-labeled TRB molecules per sample. Clonotype-size-weighted physicochemical properties of the central five CDR3 residues (interaction energy, strength, volume and Kidera factor 4) were computed in VDJtools. After the reads were reprocessed by TCRdb, one entry was made per CDR3 protein sequence, with no DNA. These V and J calls derive from TCRdb rather than the authors' analysis. The data table for this sample lists over 50,000 distinct CDR3 sequences. The top ten hold 0.8% of the sample.

From the cysteine through the phenylalanine, the CDR3 covers 13 amino acids. A DNA sequence was not provided. The germline V gene provides CDR1 SQVTM and CDR2 ANQGSEA. Sequencing used naive CXCR3+ CD8+ T cells from blood. The sample's cell subset or site, from its label and the paper: CD45RO-CCR7+CD27+CD95- naive CD8+ T cells expressing CXCR3 (TNR3+). The sequence was collected from a human donor in good health. Some clones in this sample may be carry-over from other donors' samples. This receptor chain uses TRBV29-1 and TRBJ2-2; TCRdb picks TRBD1, but there is no DNA to check that call. The CDR3 has the sequence CSALQAATGELFF.